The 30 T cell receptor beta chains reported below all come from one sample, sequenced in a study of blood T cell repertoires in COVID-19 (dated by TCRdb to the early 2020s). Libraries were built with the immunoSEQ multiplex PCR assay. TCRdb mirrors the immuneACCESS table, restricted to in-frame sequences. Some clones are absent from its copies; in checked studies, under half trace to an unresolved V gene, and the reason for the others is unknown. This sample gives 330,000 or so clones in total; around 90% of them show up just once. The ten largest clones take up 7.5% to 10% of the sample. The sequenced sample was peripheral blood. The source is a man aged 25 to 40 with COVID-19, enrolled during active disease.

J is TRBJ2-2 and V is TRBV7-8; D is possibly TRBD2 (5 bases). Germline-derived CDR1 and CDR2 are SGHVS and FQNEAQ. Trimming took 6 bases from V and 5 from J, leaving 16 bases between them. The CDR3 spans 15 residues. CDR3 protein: CASSRSTRGTGELFF. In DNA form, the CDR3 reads TGTGCCAGCAGTCGGTCCACCCGGGGTACCGGGGAGCTGTTTTTT.

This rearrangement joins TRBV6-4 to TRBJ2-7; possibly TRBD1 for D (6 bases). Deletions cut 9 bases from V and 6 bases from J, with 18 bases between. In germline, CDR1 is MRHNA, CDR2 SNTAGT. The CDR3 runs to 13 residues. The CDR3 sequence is CASRGTYLAEQYF. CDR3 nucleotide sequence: TGTGCCAGTAGAGGGACATACTTAGCCGAGCAGTACTTC.

CDR3 bases: TGTGCCAGCAGTTTTTCCAGGGGGGTGCGAGAGCAGTACTTC. This translates into CASSFSRGVREQYF. This chain links TRBV27 with TRBJ2-7; weak D call: TRBD1 (7 bases). The CDR3 extends over 14 amino acids. Trimming took off 3 bases at V and 7 bases at J, with 16 bases between the two ends. Germline CDR1 MNHEY, CDR2 SMNVEV (reference sequence).

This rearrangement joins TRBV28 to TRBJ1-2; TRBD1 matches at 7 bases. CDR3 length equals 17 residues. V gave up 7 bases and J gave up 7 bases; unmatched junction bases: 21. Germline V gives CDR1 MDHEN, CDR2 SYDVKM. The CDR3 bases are TGTGCCAGCAAGTTTCATTTAGGAACCCAGGGGGAAGGTGGCTACACCTTC. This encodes CASKFHLGTQGEGGYTF.

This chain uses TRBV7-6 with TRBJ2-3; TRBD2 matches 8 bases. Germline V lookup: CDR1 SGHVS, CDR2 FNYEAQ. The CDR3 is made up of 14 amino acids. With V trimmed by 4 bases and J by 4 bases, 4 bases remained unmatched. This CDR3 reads CASSYTRGADTQYF. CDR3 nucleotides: TGTGCCAGCAGCTACACGCGGGGGGCAGATACGCAGTATTTT.

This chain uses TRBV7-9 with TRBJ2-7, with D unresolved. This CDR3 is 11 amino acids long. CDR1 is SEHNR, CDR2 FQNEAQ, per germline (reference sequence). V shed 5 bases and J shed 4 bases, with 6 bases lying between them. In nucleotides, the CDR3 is TGTGCCAGCAGCCCGGAGTACGAGCAGTACTTC. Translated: CASSPEYEQYF.

The CDR3: CASRQQGSSYEQYF. In nucleotides, the CDR3 is TGCGCCAGCAGACAACAGGGATCATCCTACGAGCAGTACTTC. The chain joins TRBV5-1 to TRBJ2-7; D is possibly TRBD1 (6 bases). Germline CDR1 and CDR2: SGHRS and YFSETQ. V lost 5 bases, J lost 1 base, and 13 bases lay in between. CDR3 length: 14 residues.

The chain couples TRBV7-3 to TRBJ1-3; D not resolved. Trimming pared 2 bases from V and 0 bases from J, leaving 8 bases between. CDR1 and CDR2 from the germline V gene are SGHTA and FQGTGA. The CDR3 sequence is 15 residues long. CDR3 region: CASSLWSGSGNTIYF. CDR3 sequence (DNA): TGTGCCAGCAGCTTATGGTCGGGCTCTGGAAACACCATATATTTT.

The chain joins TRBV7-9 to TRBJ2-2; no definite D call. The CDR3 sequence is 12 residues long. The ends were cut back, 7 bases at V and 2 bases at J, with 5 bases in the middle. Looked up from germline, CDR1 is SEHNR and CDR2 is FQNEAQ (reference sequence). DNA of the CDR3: TGTGCCAGCACCTATAACACCGGGGAGCTGTTTTTT. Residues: CASTYNTGELFF. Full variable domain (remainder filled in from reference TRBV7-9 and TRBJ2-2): DTGVSQNPRHKITKRGQNVTFRCDPISEHNRLYWYRQTLGQGPEFLTYFQNEAQLEKSRLLSDRFSAERPKGSFSTLEIQRTEQGDSAMYLCASTYNTGELFFGEGSRLTVL.

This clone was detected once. The CDR3 DNA reads as TGTGCCAGCAGCTTCGGGACAGTATTCCACTCTGGAAACACCATATATTTT. This translates into CASSFGTVFHSGNTIYF. The chain carries TRBV5-8 and TRBJ1-3, with 7 nucleotides matching TRBD1. CDR1 SGHTS and CDR2 YDEGEE come from the germline V gene. Trimming cost V 2 bases and J 0 bases; bases outside gene matches: 8. The CDR3 has 17 amino acids.

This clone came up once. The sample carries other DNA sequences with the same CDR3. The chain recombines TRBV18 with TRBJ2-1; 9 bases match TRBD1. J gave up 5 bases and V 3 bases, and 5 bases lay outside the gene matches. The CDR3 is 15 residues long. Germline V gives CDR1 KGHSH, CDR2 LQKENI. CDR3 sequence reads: CASSPGTGRNNEQFF. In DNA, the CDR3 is TGTGCCAGCTCACCTGGGACAGGGAGAAACAATGAGCAGTTCTTC.

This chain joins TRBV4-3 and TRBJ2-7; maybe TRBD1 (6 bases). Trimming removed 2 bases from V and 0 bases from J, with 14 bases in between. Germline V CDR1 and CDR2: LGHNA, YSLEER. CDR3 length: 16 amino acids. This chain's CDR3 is CASSQLTGPSSYEQYF. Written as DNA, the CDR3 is TGCGCCAGCAGCCAACTAACAGGGCCGAGCTCCTACGAGCAGTACTTC.

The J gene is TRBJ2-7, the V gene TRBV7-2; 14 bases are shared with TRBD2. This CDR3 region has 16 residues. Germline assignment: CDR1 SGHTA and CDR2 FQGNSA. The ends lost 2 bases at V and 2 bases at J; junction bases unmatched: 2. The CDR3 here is CASSLRLAGGPYEQYF. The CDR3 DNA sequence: TGTGCCAGCAGCTTAAGACTAGCGGGAGGGCCCTACGAGCAGTACTTC.

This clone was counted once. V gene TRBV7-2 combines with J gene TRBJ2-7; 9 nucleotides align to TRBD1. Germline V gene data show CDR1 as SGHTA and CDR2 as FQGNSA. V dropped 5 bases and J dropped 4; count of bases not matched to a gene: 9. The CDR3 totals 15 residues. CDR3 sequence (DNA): TGTGCCAGCAGCACCCAACAGGGGGCCAAGTACGAGCAGTACTTC. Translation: CASSTQQGAKYEQYF.

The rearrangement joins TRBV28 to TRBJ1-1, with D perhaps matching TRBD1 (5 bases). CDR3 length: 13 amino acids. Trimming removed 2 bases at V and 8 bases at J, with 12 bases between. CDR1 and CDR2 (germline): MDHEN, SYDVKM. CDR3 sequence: CASSLGQRLEAFF. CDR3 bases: TGTGCCAGCAGTTTAGGACAACGCCTCGAAGCTTTCTTT.

Written as DNA, the CDR3 is TGTGCCAGCAGTTACGCTCCGGGACAGGGGGGGAACACTGAAGCTTTCTTT. Translation: CASSYAPGQGGNTEAFF. This chain links TRBV6-2 or TRBV6-3 with TRBJ1-1; 11 bases match TRBD1. CDR3 length: 17 residues. The V and J ends lost 2 bases and 1 base, in that order; junction bases with no gene match: 6. Per germline, CDR1 MNHEY and CDR2 SVGEGT.

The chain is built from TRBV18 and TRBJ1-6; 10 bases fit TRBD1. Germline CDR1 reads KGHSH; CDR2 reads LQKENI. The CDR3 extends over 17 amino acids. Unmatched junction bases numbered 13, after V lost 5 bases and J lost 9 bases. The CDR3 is CASSKSGTGVPPSPLHF. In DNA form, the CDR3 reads TGTGCCAGCTCAAAATCCGGGACAGGGGTTCCCCCTTCACCCCTCCACTTT.

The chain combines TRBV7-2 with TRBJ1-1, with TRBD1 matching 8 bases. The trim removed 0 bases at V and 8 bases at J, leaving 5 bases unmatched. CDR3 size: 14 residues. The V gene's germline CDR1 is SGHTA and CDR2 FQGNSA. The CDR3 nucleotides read TGTGCCAGCAGCTTAGCGACAGGGGCGGGAGAAGCTTTCTTT. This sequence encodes CASSLATGAGEAFF. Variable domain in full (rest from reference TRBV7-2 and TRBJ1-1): GAGVSQSPSNKVTEKGKDVELRCDPISGHTALYWYRQSLGQGLEFLIYFQGNSAPDKSGLPSDRFSAERTGGSVSTLTIQRTQQEDSAVYLCASSLATGAGEAFFGQGTRLTVV.

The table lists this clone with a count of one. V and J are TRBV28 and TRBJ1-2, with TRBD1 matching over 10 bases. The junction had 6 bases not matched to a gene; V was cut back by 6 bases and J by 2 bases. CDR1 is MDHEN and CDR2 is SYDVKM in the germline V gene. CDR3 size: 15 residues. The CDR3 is CASRLGQGINYGYTF. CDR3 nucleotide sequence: TGTGCCAGCAGACTGGGACAGGGGATAAACTATGGCTACACCTTC.

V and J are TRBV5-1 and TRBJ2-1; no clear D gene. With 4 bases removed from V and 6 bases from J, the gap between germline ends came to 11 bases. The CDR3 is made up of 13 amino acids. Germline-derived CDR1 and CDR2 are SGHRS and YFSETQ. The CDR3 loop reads CASSLLGANEQFF. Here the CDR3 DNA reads TGCGCCAGCAGCCTGCTAGGAGCCAATGAGCAGTTCTTC. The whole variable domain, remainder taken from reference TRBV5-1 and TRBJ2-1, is KAGVTQTPRYLIKTRGQQVTLSCSPISGHRSVSWYQQTPGQGLQFLFEYFSETQRNKGNFPGRFSGRQFSNSRSEMNVSTLELGDSALYLCASSLLGANEQFFGPGTRLTVL.

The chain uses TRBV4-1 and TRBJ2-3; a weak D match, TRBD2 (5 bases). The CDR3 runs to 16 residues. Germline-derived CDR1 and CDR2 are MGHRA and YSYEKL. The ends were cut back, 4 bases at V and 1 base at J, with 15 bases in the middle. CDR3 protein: CASSPRRVLGTDTQYF. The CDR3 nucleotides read TGCGCCAGCAGCCCCCGGCGGGTGCTGGGCACAGATACGCAGTATTTT.

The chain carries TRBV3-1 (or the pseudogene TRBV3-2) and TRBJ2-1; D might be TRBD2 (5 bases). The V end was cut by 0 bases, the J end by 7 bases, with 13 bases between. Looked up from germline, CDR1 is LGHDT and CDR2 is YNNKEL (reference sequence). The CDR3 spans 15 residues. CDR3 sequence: CASSQDGWGENEQFF. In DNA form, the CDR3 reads TGTGCCAGCAGCCAAGATGGATGGGGAGAAAATGAGCAGTTCTTC.

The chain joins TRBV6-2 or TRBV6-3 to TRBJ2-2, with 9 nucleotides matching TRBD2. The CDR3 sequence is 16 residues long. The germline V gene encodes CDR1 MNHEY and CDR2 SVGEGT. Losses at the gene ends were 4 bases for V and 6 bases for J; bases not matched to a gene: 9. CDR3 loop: CASSLYHRTSAGELFF. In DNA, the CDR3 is TGTGCCAGCAGTTTATACCACCGGACTAGCGCCGGGGAGCTGTTTTTT.

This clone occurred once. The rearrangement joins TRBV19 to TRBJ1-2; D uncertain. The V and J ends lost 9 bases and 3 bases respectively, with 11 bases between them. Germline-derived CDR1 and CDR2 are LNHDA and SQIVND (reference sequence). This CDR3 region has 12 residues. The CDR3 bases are TGTGCCAGCAGAGATGCGGACTATGGCTACACCTTC. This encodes CASRDADYGYTF.

The CDR3 loop is CAWSRTGFTLYEQYF. The CDR3 DNA follows: TGTGCCTGGAGTCGGACAGGTTTTACCCTATACGAGCAGTACTTC. The chain joins TRBV30 to TRBJ2-7; 7 bases match TRBD1. Germline trimming cut 2 bases from V and 4 bases from J; bases unmatched to any gene: 11. CDR1 and CDR2 from the germline V gene are GTSNPN and SVGIG (reference sequence). CDR3 length equals 15 residues.

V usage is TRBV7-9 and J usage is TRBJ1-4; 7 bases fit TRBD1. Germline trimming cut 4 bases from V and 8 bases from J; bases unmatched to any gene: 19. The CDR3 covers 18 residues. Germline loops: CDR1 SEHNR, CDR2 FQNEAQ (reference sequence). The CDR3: CASSSPPGQNVPGEKLFF. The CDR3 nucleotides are TGTGCCAGCAGCTCCCCCCCGGGACAGAACGTACCAGGGGAAAAACTGTTTTTT. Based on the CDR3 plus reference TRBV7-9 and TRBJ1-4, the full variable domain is DTGVSQNPRHKITKRGQNVTFRCDPISEHNRLYWYRQTLGQGPEFLTYFQNEAQLEKSRLLSDRFSAERPKGSFSTLEIQRTEQGDSAMYLCASSSPPGQNVPGEKLFFGSGTQLSVL.

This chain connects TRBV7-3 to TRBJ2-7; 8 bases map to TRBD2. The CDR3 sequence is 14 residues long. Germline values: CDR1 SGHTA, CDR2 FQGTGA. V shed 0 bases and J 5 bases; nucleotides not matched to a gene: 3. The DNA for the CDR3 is TGTGCCAGCAGCTTAACCGGGGGGGTCGACGAGCAGTACTTC. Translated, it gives CASSLTGGVDEQYF. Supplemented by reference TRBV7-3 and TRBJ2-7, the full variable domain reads GAGVSQTPSNKVTEKGKYVELRCDPISGHTALYWYRQSLGQGPEFLIYFQGTGAADDSGLPNDRFFAVRPEGSVSTLKIQRTERGDSAVYLCASSLTGGVDEQYFGPGTRLTVT.

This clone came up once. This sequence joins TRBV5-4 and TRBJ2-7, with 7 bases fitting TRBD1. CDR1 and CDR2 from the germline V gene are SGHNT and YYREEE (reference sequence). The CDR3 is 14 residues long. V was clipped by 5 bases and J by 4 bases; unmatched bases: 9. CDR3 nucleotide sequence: TGTGCCAGCAGACAGGGGCCGGACGGGTACGAGCAGTACTTC. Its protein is CASRQGPDGYEQYF. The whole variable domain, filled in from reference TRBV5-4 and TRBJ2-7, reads ETGVTQSPTHLIKTRGQQVTLRCSSQSGHNTVSWYQQALGQGPQFIFQYYREEENGRGNFPPRFSGLQFPNYSSELNVNALELDDSALYLCASRQGPDGYEQYFGPGTRLTVT.

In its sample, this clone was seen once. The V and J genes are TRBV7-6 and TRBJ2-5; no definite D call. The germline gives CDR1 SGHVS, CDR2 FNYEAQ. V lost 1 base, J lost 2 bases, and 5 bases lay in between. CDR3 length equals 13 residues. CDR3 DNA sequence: TGTGCCAGCAGCTTAGACAGACAAGAGACCCAGTACTTC. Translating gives CASSLDRQETQYF.

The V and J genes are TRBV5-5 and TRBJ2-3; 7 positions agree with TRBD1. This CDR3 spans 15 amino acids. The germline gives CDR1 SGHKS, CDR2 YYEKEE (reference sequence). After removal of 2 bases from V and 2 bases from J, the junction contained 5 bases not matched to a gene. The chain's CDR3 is CASSFTGVYTDTQYF. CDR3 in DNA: TGTGCCAGCAGCTTTACAGGGGTTTACACAGATACGCAGTATTTT.